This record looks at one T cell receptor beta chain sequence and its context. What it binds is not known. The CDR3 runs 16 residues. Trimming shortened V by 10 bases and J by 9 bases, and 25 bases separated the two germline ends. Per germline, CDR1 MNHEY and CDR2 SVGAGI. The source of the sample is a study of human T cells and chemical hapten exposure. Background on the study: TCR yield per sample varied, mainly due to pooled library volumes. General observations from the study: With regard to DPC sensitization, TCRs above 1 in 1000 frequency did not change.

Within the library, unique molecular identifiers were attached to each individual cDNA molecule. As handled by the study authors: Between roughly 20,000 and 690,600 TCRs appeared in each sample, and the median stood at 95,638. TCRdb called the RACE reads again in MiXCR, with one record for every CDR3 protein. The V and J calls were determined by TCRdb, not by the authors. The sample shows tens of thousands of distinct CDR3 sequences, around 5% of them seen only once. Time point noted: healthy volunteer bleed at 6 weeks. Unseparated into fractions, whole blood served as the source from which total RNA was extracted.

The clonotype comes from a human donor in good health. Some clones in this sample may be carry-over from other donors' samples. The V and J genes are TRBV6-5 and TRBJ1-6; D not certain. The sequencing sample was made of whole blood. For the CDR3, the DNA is TGTGCCACCACCAGTTCGCCCAGCTCGTCGATTTCACCCCTCCACTTT. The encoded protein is CATTSSPSSSISPLHF.